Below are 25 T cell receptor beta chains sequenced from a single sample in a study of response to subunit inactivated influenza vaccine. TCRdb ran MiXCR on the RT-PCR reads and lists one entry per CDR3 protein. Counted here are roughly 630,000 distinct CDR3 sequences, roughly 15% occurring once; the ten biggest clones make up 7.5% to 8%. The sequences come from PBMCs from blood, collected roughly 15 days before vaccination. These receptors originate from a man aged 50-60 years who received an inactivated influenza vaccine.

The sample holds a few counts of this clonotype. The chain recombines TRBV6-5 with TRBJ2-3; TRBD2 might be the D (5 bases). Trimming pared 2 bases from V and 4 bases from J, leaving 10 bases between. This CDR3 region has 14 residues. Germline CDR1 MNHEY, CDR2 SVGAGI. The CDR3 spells CASSYDLAPDTQYF. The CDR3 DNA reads TGTGCCAGCAGTTACGATCTAGCTCCAGATACGCAGTATTTT.

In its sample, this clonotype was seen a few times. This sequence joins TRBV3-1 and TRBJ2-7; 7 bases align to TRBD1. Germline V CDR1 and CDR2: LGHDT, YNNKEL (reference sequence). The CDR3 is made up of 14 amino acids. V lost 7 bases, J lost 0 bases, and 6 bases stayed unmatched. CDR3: CASNLGGSSYEQYF. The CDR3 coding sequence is TGTGCCAGCAATCTAGGGGGCAGCTCCTACGAGCAGTACTTC.

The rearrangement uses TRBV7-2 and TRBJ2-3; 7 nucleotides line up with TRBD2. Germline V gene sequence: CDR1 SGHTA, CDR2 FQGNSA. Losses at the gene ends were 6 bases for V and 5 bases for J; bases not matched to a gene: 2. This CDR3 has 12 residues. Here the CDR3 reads CASRVAGDTQYF. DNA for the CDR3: TGTGCCAGCAGGGTAGCGGGAGATACGCAGTATTTT.

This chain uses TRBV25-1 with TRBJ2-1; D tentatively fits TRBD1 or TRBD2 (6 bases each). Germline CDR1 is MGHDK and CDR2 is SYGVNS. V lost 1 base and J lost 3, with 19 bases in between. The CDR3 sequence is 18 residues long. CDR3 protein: CASSEWKGGRVFYNEQFF. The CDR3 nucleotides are TGTGCCAGCAGTGAATGGAAGGGGGGAAGGGTTTTCTACAATGAGCAGTTCTTC.

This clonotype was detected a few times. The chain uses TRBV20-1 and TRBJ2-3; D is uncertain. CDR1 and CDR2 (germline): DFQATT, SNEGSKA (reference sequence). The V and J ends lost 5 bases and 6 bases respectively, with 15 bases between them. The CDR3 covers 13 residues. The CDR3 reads CSAGPGRSDTQYF. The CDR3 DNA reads TGCAGTGCTGGTCCCGGTAGGAGTGATACGCAGTATTTT.

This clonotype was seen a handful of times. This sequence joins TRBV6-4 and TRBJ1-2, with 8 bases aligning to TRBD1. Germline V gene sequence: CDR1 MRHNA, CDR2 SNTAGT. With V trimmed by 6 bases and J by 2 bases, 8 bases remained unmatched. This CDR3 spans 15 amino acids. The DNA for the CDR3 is TGTGCCAGCAGGGGGTCGGCAGGGGGCAACTATGGCTACACCTTC. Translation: CASRGSAGGNYGYTF.

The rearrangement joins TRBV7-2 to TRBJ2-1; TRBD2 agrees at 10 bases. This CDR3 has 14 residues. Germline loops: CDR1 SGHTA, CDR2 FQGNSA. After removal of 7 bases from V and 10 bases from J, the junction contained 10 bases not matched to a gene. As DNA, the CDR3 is TGTGCCAGCAATGAAGCGGGAGGGTTAGTCGAGCAGTTCTTC. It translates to CASNEAGGLVEQFF.

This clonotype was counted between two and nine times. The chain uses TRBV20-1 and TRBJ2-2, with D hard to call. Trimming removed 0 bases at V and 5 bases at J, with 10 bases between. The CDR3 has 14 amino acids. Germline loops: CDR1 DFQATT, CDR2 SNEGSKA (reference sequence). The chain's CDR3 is CSARDPLETGELFF. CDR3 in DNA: TGCAGTGCTAGAGACCCACTGGAAACCGGGGAGCTGTTTTTT.

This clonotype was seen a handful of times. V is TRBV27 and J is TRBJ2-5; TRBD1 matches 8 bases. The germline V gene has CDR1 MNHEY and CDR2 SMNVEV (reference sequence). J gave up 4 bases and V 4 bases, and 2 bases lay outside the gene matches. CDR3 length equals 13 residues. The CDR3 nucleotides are TGTGCCAGCAGTTCGGGACAGGTAGAGACCCAGTACTTC. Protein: CASSSGQVETQYF.

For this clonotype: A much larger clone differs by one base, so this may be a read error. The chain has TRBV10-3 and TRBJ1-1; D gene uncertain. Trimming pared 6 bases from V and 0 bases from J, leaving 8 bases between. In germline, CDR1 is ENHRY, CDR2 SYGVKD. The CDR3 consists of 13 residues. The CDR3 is CAISRTVNTEAFF. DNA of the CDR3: TGTGCCATCAGCCGGACGGTGAACACTGAAGCTTTCTTT.

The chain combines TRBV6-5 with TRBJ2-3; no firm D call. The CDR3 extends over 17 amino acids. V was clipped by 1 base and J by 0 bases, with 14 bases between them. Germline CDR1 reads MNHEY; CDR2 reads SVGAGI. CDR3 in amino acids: CASSYYRRDFSTDTQYF. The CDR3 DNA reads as TGTGCCAGCAGTTACTACAGACGCGATTTTAGCACAGATACGCAGTATTTT.

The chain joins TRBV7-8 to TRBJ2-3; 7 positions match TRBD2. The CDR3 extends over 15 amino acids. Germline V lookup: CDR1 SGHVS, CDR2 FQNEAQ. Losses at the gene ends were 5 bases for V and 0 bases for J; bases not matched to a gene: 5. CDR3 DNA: TGTGCCAGCAGCCCACTAGCGTCTAGCACAGATACGCAGTATTTT. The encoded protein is CASSPLASSTDTQYF.

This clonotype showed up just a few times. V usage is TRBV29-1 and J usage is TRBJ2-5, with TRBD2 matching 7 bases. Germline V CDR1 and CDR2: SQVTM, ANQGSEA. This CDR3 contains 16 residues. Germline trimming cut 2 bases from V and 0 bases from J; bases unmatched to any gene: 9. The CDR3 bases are TGCAGCGTTGAATTGGGATCACTAGCGAACCAAGAGACCCAGTACTTC. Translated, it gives CSVELGSLANQETQYF.

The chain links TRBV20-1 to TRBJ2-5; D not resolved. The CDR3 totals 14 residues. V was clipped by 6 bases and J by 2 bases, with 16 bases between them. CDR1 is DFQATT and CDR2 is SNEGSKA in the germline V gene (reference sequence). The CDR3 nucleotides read TGCAGTGCCAGTCTGGGTGTGGTTCAAGAGACCCAGTACTTC. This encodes CSASLGVVQETQYF.

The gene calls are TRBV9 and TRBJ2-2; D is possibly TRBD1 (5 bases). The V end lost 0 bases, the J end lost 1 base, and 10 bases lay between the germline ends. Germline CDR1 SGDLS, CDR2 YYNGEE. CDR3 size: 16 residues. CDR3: CASSVEAGLNTGELFF. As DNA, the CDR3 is TGTGCCAGCAGCGTAGAGGCAGGGCTGAACACCGGGGAGCTGTTTTTT.

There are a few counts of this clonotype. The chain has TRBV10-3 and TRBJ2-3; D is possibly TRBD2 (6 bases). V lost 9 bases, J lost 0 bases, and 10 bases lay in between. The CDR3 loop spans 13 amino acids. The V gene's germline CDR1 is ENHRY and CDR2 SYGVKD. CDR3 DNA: TGTGCCATGTATAGCGGCAGCACAGATACGCAGTATTTT. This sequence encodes CAMYSGSTDTQYF.

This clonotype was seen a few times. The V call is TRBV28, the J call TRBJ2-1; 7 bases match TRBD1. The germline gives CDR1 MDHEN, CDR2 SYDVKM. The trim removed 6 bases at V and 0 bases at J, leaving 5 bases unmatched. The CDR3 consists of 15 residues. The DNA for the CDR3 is TGTGCCAGCAGGACAGGGTCGAGCTCCTACAATGAGCAGTTCTTC. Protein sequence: CASRTGSSSYNEQFF.

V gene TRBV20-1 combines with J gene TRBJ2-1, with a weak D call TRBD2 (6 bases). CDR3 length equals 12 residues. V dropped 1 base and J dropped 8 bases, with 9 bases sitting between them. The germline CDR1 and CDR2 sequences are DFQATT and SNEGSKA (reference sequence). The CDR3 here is CSARVGSHEQFF. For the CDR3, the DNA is TGCAGTGCTAGAGTCGGGAGTCATGAGCAGTTCTTC.

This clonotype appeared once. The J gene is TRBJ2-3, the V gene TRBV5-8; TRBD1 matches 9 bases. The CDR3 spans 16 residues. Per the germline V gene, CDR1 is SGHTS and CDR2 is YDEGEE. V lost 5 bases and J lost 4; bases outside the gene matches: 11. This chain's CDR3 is CASRAKGQGVADTQYF. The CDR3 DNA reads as TGTGCCAGCAGAGCCAAGGGACAGGGAGTTGCAGATACGCAGTATTTT.

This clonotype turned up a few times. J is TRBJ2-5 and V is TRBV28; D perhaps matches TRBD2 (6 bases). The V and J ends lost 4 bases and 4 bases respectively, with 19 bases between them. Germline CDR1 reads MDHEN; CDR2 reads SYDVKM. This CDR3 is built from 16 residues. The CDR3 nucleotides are TGTGCCAGCAGTTGGGCGTGGAGGGGTCGAGGAGAGACCCAGTACTTC. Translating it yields CASSWAWRGRGETQYF.

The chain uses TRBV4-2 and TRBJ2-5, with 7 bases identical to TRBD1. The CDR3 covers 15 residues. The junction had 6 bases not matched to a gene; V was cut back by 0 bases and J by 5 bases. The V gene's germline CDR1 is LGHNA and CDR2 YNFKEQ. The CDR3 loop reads CASSQDKGARETQYF. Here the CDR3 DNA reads TGTGCCAGCAGCCAAGATAAGGGGGCGCGTGAGACCCAGTACTTC.

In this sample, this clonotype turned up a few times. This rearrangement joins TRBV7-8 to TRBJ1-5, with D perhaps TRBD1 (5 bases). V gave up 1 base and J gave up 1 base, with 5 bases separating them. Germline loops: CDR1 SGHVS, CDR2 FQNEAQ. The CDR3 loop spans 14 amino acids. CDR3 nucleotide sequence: TGTGCCAGCAGCTTAGACAGGAGCAATCAGCCCCAGCATTTT. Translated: CASSLDRSNQPQHF. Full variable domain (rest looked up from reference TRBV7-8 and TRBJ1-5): GAGVSQSPRYKVAKRGQDVALRCDPISGHVSLFWYQQALGQGPEFLTYFQNEAQLDKSGLPSDRFFAERPEGSVSTLKIQRTQQEDSAVYLCASSLDRSNQPQHFGDGTRLSIL.

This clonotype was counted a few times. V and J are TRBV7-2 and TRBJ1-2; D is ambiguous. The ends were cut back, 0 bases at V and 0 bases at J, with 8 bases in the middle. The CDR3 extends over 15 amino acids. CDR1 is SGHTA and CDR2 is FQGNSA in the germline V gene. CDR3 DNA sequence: TGTGCCAGCAGCTTAGCCCGGACGTCTAACTATGGCTACACCTTC. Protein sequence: CASSLARTSNYGYTF. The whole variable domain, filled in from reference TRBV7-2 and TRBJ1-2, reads GAGVSQSPSNKVTEKGKDVELRCDPISGHTALYWYRQSLGQGLEFLIYFQGNSAPDKSGLPSDRFSAERTGGSVSTLTIQRTQQEDSAVYLCASSLARTSNYGYTFGSGTRLTVV.

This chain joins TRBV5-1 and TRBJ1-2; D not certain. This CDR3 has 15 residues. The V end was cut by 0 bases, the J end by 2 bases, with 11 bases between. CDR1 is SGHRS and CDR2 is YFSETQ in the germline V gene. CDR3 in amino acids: CASSLAPELNYGYTF. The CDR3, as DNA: TGCGCCAGCAGCTTGGCCCCAGAGCTGAACTATGGCTACACCTTC.

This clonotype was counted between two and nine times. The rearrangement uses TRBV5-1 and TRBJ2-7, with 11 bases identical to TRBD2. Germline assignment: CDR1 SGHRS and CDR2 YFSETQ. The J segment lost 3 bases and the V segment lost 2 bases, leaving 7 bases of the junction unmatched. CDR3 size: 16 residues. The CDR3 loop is CASSLGTSGPFYEQYF. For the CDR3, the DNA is TGCGCCAGCAGCTTAGGGACTAGCGGCCCCTTCTACGAGCAGTACTTC.